Listed here are 10 T cell receptor beta chains from one sample, sequenced in a study of CD8+ T cells in alopecia areata. RNA extraction and reverse transcription yielded cDNA as sequencing template. Repertoires were generated with immunoSEQ multiplex PCR, while TCRdb's copy carries only in-frame clones and drops some. The sample includes roughly 230,000 clones, less than 50% of them seen just once. The treatment was: oral pan-JAK inhibitor, 5-10 mg twice daily. Sample: CD4+ T cells sorted from blood, taken at approximately week 39, from a patient treated with tofacitinib. Receptors were obtained from a human donor with alopecia areata.

The chain carries TRBV4-1 and TRBJ2-6; D is uncertain. Trimming removed 1 base from V and 0 bases from J, with 19 bases in between. Germline V gives CDR1 MGHRA, CDR2 YSYEKL. This CDR3 comprises 20 residues. CDR3 sequence reads: CASSQVGADRGSSGANVLTF. The CDR3 DNA follows: TGCGCCAGCAGCCAAGTTGGCGCGGATCGAGGCAGCTCTGGGGCCAACGTCCTGACTTTC.

The chain combines TRBV20-1 with TRBJ2-5; D is unresolved. Germline values: CDR1 DFQATT, CDR2 SNEGSKA (reference sequence). The CDR3 has 10 amino acids. For the CDR3, the DNA is TGCAGCGGACGACAAGAGACCCAGTACTTC. Translated: CSGRQETQYF.

The chain employs TRBV25-1 and TRBJ2-1, with TRBD1 matching over 10 bases. The CDR3 is 15 amino acids. J lost 9 bases, V lost 5 bases, and 10 bases had no gene match. Germline CDR1 MGHDK, CDR2 SYGVNS. The CDR3 DNA reads as TGTGCCAGCAGTACACCGGGACAGGGGATGAGTGAGCAGTTCTTC. This encodes CASSTPGQGMSEQFF.

CDR3 bases: TGTGCCAGCAGCTTCGACGGGAAACCGGAATACGAGCAGTACTTC. This gives the protein CASSFDGKPEYEQYF. This chain joins TRBV7-2 and TRBJ2-7, with D possibly being TRBD2 (5 bases). The CDR3 is 15 residues long. Trimming pared 3 bases from V and 4 bases from J, leaving 16 bases between. In germline, CDR1 is SGHTA, CDR2 FQGNSA. The variable domain in full, completed from reference TRBV7-2 and TRBJ2-7, reads GAGVSQSPSNKVTEKGKDVELRCDPISGHTALYWYRQSLGQGLEFLIYFQGNSAPDKSGLPSDRFSAERTGGSVSTLTIQRTQQEDSAVYLCASSFDGKPEYEQYFGPGTRLTVT.

This clone was seen more than once but under ten times. This rearrangement joins TRBV19 to TRBJ2-1, with 8 bases lining up with TRBD2. Losses at the gene ends were 5 bases for V and 0 bases for J; bases not matched to a gene: 6. The CDR3 length is 16 residues. Germline CDR1 and CDR2: LNHDA and SQIVND (reference sequence). The chain's CDR3 is CASSPHSGTSYNEQFF. The CDR3 nucleotides read TGTGCCAGTAGTCCACATAGCGGGACCTCCTACAATGAGCAGTTCTTC.

This clone came up a few times. V is TRBV19 and J is TRBJ1-2; 7 bases map to TRBD1. The germline gives CDR1 LNHDA, CDR2 SQIVND (reference sequence). V was pared by 3 bases and J by 12 bases, with 10 bases of the junction left unmatched. CDR3 length: 13 amino acids. The CDR3 protein is CASSIMTGRIDTF. The CDR3 DNA is TGTGCCAGTAGTATCATGACAGGGAGGATCGACACCTTC.

The gene calls are TRBV28 and TRBJ1-5, with 9 positions matching TRBD1. CDR1 is MDHEN, CDR2 SYDVKM, per germline. There are 15 residues in the CDR3. The ends lost 10 bases at V and 2 bases at J; junction bases unmatched: 9. DNA for the CDR3: TGTGCCATCCAGGGACAGGGAATGGGCAATCAGCCCCAGCATTTT. Amino acids: CAIQGQGMGNQPQHF.

This clone showed up just a few times. J is TRBJ1-3 and V is TRBV14; no firm D call. The germline V gene has CDR1 SGHDN and CDR2 FVKESK. Trimming took off 6 bases at V and 0 bases at J, with 6 bases between the two ends. The CDR3 is 13 amino acids. CDR3: CASSQSSGNTIYF. The CDR3 nucleotides are TGTGCCAGCAGTCAGAGCTCTGGAAACACCATATATTTT.

V gene TRBV6-5 combines with J gene TRBJ1-5; perhaps TRBD1 as D (6 bases). CDR3 size: 13 residues. Trimming removed 6 bases from V and 10 bases from J, with 16 bases in between. Germline CDR1 MNHEY, CDR2 SVGAGI. CDR3 residues: CASRAAAGTPQHF. The CDR3 DNA is TGTGCCAGCAGAGCGGCCGCGGGGACACCCCAGCATTTT.

The V gene is TRBV9, the J gene TRBJ1-2, with D uncertain. V lost 4 bases and J lost 9, with 19 bases in between. This CDR3 region has 14 residues. Germline CDR1 and CDR2: SGDLS and YYNGEE. CDR3 DNA: TGTGCCAGCAGCCGTTCGGACGGGTGGGAGAGCTACACCTTC. It codes for CASSRSDGWESYTF.